These T cell receptor beta chains were read from a single sample in a study of T cell responses to AZD1222 COVID-19 vaccine. Assay: immunoSEQ multiplex PCR; the TCRdb copy retains only in-frame clones and omits some. The sample yields roughly 120,000 clones, around 89% seen once. Source: peripheral blood, taken 28 days after the second AZD1222 dose. The receptors stem from an adult who received the AZD1222 COVID-19 vaccine. Each CDR3 is given with its conserved first and last residue. Fields, in order: D gene, J gene, clone size, V gene, CDR3 DNA, CDR3 protein. D genes are given only for firm matches. Some rows mark clone size as missing; the rest say once, few, many or name a class of expanded clone.

-,TRBJ2-7,-,TRBV7-8,TGTGCCAGCAGCTTTGGGAACGAGCAGTACTTC,CASSFGNEQYF
TRBD1,TRBJ1-6,few,TRBV11-2,TGTGCCAGCAGCGCCCCGGACAGGGGGAGAATGTCACCCCTCCACTTT,CASSAPDRGRMSPLHF
TRBD1,TRBJ2-3,once,TRBV28,TGTGCCAGCAGTTCCTCGGGACAGCCCACAGATACGCAGTATTTT,CASSSSGQPTDTQYF
-,TRBJ1-2,-,TRBV14,TGTGCCAGCAGCCGCCAGGAGGGGTATGGCTACACCTTC,CASSRQEGYGYTF
-,TRBJ1-1,once,TRBV18,TGTGCCAGCTCACCACCGATGAACACTGAAGCTTTCTTT,CASSPPMNTEAFF
TRBD2,TRBJ2-3,-,TRBV19,TGTGCCACCTCGGGACTAGCGGGGACAGATACGCAGTATTTT,CATSGLAGTDTQYF
TRBD2,TRBJ2-1,-,TRBV4-2,TGTGCCAGCAGCCAAGACCCTACTAGCGGGGGGGCGAATGAGCAGTTCTTC,CASSQDPTSGGANEQFF
-,TRBJ1-1,-,TRBV18,TGTGCCAGCTCACCACAGCCCGAGAACACTGAAGCTTTCTTT,CASSPQPENTEAFF
-,TRBJ2-7,-,TRBV24-1,TGTGCAACCGGCGACAGGTTTGCCTACGAGCAGTACTTC,CATGDRFAYEQYF
TRBD1,TRBJ2-3,-,TRBV3-1/TRBV3-2,TGTGCCAGCAGCCAAGACCAGGGGGTCACAGATACGCAGTATTTT,CASSQDQGVTDTQYF
TRBD1,TRBJ1-6,-,TRBV18,TGTGCCAGCTCCCCCGCGCCGACAGGGGGCACCTATAATTCACCCCTCCACTTT,CASSPAPTGGTYNSPLHF